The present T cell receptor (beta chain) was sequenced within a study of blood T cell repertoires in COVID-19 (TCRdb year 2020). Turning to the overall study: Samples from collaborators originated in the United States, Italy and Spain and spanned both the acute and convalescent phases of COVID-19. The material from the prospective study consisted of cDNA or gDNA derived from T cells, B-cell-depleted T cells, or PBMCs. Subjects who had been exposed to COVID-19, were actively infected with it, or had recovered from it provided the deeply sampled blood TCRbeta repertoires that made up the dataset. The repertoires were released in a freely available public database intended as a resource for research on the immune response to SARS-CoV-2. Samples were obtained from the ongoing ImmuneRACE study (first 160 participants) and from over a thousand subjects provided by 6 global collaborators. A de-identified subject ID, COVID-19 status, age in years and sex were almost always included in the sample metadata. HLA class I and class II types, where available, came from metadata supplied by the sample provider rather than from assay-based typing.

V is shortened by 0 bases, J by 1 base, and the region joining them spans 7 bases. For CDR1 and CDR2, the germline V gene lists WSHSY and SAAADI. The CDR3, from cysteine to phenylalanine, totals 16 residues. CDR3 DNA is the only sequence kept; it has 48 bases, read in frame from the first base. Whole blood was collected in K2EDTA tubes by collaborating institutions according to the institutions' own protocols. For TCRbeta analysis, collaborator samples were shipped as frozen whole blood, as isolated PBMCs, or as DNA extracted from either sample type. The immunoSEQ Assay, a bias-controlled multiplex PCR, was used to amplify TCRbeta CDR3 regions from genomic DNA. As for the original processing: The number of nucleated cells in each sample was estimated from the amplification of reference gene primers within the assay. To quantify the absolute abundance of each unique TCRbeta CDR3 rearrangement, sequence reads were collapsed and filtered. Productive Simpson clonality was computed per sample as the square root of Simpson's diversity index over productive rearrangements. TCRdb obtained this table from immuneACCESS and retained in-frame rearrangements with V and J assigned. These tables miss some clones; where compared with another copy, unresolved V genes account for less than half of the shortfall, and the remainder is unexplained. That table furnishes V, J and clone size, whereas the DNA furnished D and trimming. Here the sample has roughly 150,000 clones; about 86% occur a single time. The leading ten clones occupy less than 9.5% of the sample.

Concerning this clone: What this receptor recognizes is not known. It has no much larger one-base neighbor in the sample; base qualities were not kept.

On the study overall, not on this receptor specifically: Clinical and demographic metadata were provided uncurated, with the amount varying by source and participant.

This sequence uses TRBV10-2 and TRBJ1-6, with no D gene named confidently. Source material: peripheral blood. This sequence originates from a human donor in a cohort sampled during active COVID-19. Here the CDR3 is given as CASSESTESYNSPLHF. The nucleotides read TGCGCCAGCAGTGAGTCGACGGAGTCCTATAATTCACCCCTCCACTTT.